This T cell receptor (beta chain) was obtained from a study of blood T cell repertoires in COVID-19. Study-level information: Both acute and convalescent COVID-19 samples were obtained from the United States, Italy and Spain. The analysed material was cDNA or gDNA that came from T cells, B-cell-depleted T cells, or PBMCs.

Only in-frame clones appear in the TCRdb table, and some are missing; sequencing was by immunoSEQ multiplex PCR. The data hold roughly 400,000 clones, with approximately 87% observed a single time. Trimming stripped 2 bases from V and 2 bases from J, with 24 bases between. The germline V gene encodes CDR1 SNHLY and CDR2 FYNNEI. The CDR3 runs 19 residues. Participants came from 20 to 25 US areas, aged about 18 to 89 years. Assignment of participants to cohorts was predicated upon participant-reported clinical history. Sample: PBMCs or T cells enriched from blood (not recorded which). The receptor was derived from a woman between 45 and 65 years old who had recovered from COVID-19. The genes are TRBV2 and TRBJ1-2; D is possibly TRBD1 (6 bases). CDR3 residues: CASSELQRQGRIFNYGYTF. The CDR3 region has the DNA TGTGCCAGCAGTGAATTACAAAGGCAGGGGAGAATTTTCAACTATGGCTACACCTTC.